These 15 T cell receptor beta chains came from one sample sequenced in a study of shared clonotypes between healthy human individuals. Libraries were prepared by immunoSEQ multiplex PCR; TCRdb keeps only in-frame clonotypes and omits some of them. The table records around 2.5 million clones, roughly 93% of them present only once. The material sequenced was naive CD4+ T cells from PBMCs. Regarding subset: CD45RA+ positively selected. All receptors derive from a young man in good health. Some clones in this sample may be carry-over from other donors' samples.

This clone was seen once. The chain uses TRBV7-6 and TRBJ2-7; a possible D gene is TRBD2 (6 bases). CDR3 length equals 14 residues. The V end was cut by 2 bases, the J end by 7 bases, with 15 bases between. Germline lookup yields CDR1 SGHVS and CDR2 FNYEAQ. Written as DNA, the CDR3 is TGTGCCAGCAGCTTATTGGGGACGGGAGTTGAGCAGTACTTC. Protein sequence: CASSLLGTGVEQYF.

On this clone: One end of the junction varies from germline; a read error may be responsible. CDR3 sequence reads: CASSVAGMGETQYF. In DNA form, the CDR3 reads TGTGCCAGCAGCGTAGCGGGAATGGGAGAGACCCAGTACTTC. This chain connects TRBV7-2 to TRBJ2-5; 8 bases match TRBD2. This CDR3 is 14 amino acids long. The V gene's germline CDR1 is SGHTA and CDR2 FQGNSA.

The gene calls are TRBV11-3 and TRBJ2-1, with 13 nucleotides matching TRBD2. The trim removed 5 bases at V and 8 bases at J, leaving 6 bases unmatched. Germline V CDR1 and CDR2: SGHNT, YENEEA. The CDR3 is made up of 15 amino acids. The CDR3 bases are TGTGCCAGCAGCCCACCGGGACTAGCGGGATATGAGCAGTTCTTC. Residues: CASSPPGLAGYEQFF.

The chain links TRBV9 to TRBJ2-7; D possibly matches TRBD1 or TRBD2 (5 bases each). CDR1 and CDR2 (germline): SGDLS, YYNGEE. The V end was cut by 0 bases, the J end by 1 base, with 14 bases between. The CDR3 contains 16 residues. As DNA, the CDR3 is TGTGCCAGCAGCGTAGCTGAGGGGTTAGGATCCTACGAGCAGTACTTC. Amino acid sequence: CASSVAEGLGSYEQYF.

V is TRBV7-6 and J is TRBJ2-7; 7 nucleotides line up with TRBD2. J lost 4 bases, V lost 2 bases, and 5 bases had no gene match. This CDR3 region has 14 residues. Germline V gene data show CDR1 as SGHVS and CDR2 as FNYEAQ. The CDR3 region has the DNA TGTGCCAGCAGCTTATCAGCGGGAAGTTACGAGCAGTACTTC. Residues: CASSLSAGSYEQYF.

This clone has a single count. The V call is TRBV2, the J call TRBJ1-5; D may be TRBD1 (5 bases). This CDR3 is 14 amino acids long. Germline V lookup: CDR1 SNHLY, CDR2 FYNNEI. The germline V and J ends were trimmed by 2 bases and 7 bases, with 12 bases remaining between them. CDR3 DNA: TGTGCCAGCAGTGAAAATGGGGGGATCCAGCCCCAGCATTTT. This sequence encodes CASSENGGIQPQHF.

The chain is built from TRBV6-4 and TRBJ1-6; no clear D gene. In germline, CDR1 is MRHNA, CDR2 SNTAGT. Between the trimmed V and J ends, which lost 5 bases and 7 bases, there was a span of 9 bases. The CDR3 sequence is 13 residues long. CDR3 in amino acids: CASSNTRNSPLHF. The CDR3 nucleotides read TGTGCCAGCAGTAATACACGGAATTCACCCCTCCACTTT.

This sequence joins TRBV10-3 and TRBJ1-1; perhaps TRBD1 as D (5 bases). Germline loops: CDR1 ENHRY, CDR2 SYGVKD. Trimming removed 6 bases at V and 3 bases at J, with 11 bases between. The CDR3 loop spans 13 amino acids. The CDR3 reads CAIRTAAYTEAFF. The CDR3 DNA reads as TGTGCCATCAGGACAGCTGCGTACACTGAAGCTTTCTTT.

This clone has just a few counts. The chain uses TRBV9 and TRBJ1-1; D may be TRBD1 (6 bases). Trimming cost V 0 bases and J 5 bases, with 11 bases left between them. This CDR3 spans 14 amino acids. CDR1 and CDR2 from the germline V gene are SGDLS and YYNGEE. The CDR3 reads CASSVAGEGTEAFF. CDR3 coding DNA: TGTGCCAGCAGCGTAGCAGGGGAGGGGACTGAAGCTTTCTTT.

The chain joins TRBV18 to TRBJ2-3; possibly TRBD2 for D (5 bases). CDR1 is KGHSH and CDR2 is LQKENI in the germline V gene. This CDR3 is 14 amino acids long. The V and J ends lost 3 bases and 5 bases respectively, with 12 bases between them. The CDR3 region has the DNA TGTGCCAGCTCACCTGGTGGGAGTGGAGATACGCAGTATTTT. Translated: CASSPGGSGDTQYF.

V usage is TRBV4-2 and J usage is TRBJ1-3; D might be TRBD1 (5 bases). The CDR3 loop spans 15 amino acids. V was trimmed by 3 bases and J by 0 bases, leaving 9 bases between them. Germline CDR1 and CDR2: LGHNA and YNFKEQ. DNA for the CDR3: TGTGCCAGCAGCCATTCTGACAGCTCTGGAAACACCATATATTTT. This encodes CASSHSDSSGNTIYF.

This CDR3 reads CASSPLGQGGYNEQFF. For the CDR3, the DNA is TGCGCCAGCAGCCCCCTGGGACAGGGAGGCTACAATGAGCAGTTCTTC. The J gene is TRBJ2-1, the V gene TRBV4-1; 9 bases line up with TRBD1. The V gene's germline CDR1 is MGHRA and CDR2 YSYEKL. This CDR3 is built from 16 residues. The trim removed 4 bases at V and 3 bases at J, leaving 7 bases unmatched.

Remarks on this clone: Other DNA sequences in this sample translate to the same CDR3. The chain recombines TRBV6-6 with TRBJ2-7; D uncertain. V lost 0 bases and J 3 bases, leaving 12 bases between the germline ends. The CDR3 is 15 residues long. Germline loops: CDR1 MNHNY, CDR2 SVGAGI (reference sequence). The CDR3: CASSYSRTAYYEQYF. The CDR3 bases are TGTGCCAGCAGTTACTCCAGGACGGCGTACTACGAGCAGTACTTC.

This clone was seen only a few times. Distinct nucleotide sequences in the sample also encode this CDR3. CDR3 DNA: TGTGCCAGCAGCTTAGCCGGCGATGAAGCTTTCTTT. As protein: CASSLAGDEAFF. The J gene is TRBJ1-1, the V gene TRBV7-9; no clear D. This CDR3 is built from 12 residues. Trimming left V 0 bases short and J 7 bases short, with 6 bases between. Germline V gives CDR1 SEHNR, CDR2 FQNEAQ (reference sequence). The whole variable domain, remainder taken from reference TRBV7-9 and TRBJ1-1, is DTGVSQNPRHKITKRGQNVTFRCDPISEHNRLYWYRQTLGQGPEFLTYFQNEAQLEKSRLLSDRFSAERPKGSFSTLEIQRTEQGDSAMYLCASSLAGDEAFFGQGTRLTVV.

The V and J genes are TRBV19 and TRBJ1-1; tentatively, D is TRBD1 (5 bases). CDR1 is LNHDA and CDR2 is SQIVND in the germline V gene (reference sequence). Trimming removed 7 bases at V and 3 bases at J, with 27 bases between. This CDR3 is 18 amino acids long. The CDR3 reads CASNPTVFQFRADTEAFF. CDR3 in DNA: TGTGCCAGTAACCCAACCGTCTTCCAGTTCAGGGCGGACACTGAAGCTTTCTTT.